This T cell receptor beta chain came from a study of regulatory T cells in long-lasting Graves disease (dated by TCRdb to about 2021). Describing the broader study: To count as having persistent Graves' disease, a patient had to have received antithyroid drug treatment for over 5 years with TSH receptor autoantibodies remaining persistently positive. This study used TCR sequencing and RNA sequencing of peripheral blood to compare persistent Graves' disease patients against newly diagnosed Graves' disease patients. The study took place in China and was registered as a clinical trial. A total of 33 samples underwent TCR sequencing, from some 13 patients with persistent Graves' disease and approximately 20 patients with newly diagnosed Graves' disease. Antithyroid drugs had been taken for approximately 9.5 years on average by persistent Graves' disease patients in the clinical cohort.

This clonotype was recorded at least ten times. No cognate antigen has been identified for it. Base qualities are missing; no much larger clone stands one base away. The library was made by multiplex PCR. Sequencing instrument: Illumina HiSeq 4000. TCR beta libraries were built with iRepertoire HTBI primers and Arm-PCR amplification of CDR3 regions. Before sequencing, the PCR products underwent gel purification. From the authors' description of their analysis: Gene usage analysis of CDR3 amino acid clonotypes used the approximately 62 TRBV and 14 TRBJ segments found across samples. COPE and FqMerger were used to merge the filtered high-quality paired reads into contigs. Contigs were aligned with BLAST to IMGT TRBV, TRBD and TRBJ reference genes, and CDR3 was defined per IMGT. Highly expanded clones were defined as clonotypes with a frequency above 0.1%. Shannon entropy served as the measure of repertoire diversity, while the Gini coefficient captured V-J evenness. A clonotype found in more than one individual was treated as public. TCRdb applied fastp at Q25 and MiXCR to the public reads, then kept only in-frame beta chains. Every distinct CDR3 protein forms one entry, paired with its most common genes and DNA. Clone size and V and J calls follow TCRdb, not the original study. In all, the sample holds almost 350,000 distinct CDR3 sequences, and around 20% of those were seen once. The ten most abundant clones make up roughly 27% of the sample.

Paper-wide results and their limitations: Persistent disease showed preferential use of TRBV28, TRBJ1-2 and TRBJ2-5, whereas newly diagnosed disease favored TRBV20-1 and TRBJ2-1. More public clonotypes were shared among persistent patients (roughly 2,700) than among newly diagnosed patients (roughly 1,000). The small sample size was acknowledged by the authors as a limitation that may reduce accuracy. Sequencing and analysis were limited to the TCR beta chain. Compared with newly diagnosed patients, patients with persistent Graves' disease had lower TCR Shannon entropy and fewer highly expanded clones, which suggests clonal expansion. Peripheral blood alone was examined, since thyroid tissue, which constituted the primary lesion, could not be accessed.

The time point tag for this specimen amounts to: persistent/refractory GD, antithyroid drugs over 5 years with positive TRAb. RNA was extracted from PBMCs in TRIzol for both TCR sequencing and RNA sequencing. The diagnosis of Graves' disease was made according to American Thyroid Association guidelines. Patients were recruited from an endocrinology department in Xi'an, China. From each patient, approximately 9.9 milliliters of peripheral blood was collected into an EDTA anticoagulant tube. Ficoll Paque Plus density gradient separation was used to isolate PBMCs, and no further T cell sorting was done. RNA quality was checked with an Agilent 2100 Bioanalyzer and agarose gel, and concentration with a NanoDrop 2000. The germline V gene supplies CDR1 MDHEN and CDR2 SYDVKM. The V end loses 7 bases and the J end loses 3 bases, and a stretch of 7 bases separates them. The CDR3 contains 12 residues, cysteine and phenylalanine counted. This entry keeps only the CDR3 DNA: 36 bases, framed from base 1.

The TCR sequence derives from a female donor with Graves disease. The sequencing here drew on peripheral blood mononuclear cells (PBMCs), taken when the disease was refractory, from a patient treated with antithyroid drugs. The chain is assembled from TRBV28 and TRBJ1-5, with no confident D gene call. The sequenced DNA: TGTGCCAGCAAGGTGTCCAATCAGCCCCAGCATTTT. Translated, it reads CASKVSNQPQHF. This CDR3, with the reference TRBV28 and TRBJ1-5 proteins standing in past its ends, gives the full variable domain DVKVTQSSRYLVKRTGEKVFLECVQDMDHENMFWYRQDPGLGLRLIYFSYDVKMKEKGDIPEGYSVSREKKERFSLILESASTNQTSMYLCASKVSNQPQHFGDGTRLSIL.